Below, 22 T cell receptor beta chains from the same sample are listed, as sequenced in a study of blood T cells in healthy people across ages. It was with a sample-barcoded 5' primer and a J-beta primer mix that a second PCR of about 7 to 12 cycles was run. TCRdb used MiXCR to reprocess the 5' RACE reads, holding one entry per CDR3 protein. The sample holds about a million distinct CDR3 sequences; around 54% are singletons and the top ten take over 20%. Specimen: blood. These receptors came from a woman between 55 and 75 years old in good health.

The chain couples TRBV14 to TRBJ1-6; possibly TRBD1 for D (5 bases). Trimming removed 5 bases from V and 0 bases from J, with 5 bases in between. In germline, CDR1 is SGHDN, CDR2 FVKESK. CDR3 length: 14 amino acids. The chain's CDR3 is CASSRGSYNSPLHF. CDR3 bases: TGTGCCAGCAGCAGGGGCTCCTATAATTCACCCCTCCACTTT.

V usage is TRBV5-6 and J usage is TRBJ2-7; D gene ambiguous. The V gene's germline CDR1 is SGHDT and CDR2 YYEEEE. The CDR3 runs to 13 residues. Trimming shortened V by 3 bases and J by 5 bases, and 12 bases separated the two germline ends. This CDR3 is CASSSTWVDEQYF. CDR3 in DNA: TGTGCCAGCAGCTCCACATGGGTGGACGAGCAGTACTTC.

The CDR3 DNA is TGTGCTAGTGGCGGTCCCAACAGCTGCGAGCAGTACTTC. It yields the protein CASGGPNSCEQYF. The chain couples TRBV12-5 to TRBJ2-7, with no clear D. CDR1 is LGHNT and CDR2 is FRNRAP in the germline V gene. V was shortened by 6 bases and J by 6 bases, with 15 bases between the two germline ends. There are 13 residues in the CDR3.

This clonotype has ten or more counts. As DNA, the CDR3 is TGTGCCAGCAGCTTAGGATTGAACGAGCAGTACTTC. Its translation: CASSLGLNEQYF. The V gene is TRBV7-2, the J gene TRBJ2-7; D ambiguous. The CDR3 contains 12 residues. Germline V gives CDR1 SGHTA, CDR2 FQGNSA. The V and J ends lost 1 base and 5 bases respectively, with 6 bases between them. Full variable domain (missing parts from reference TRBV7-2 and TRBJ2-7): GAGVSQSPSNKVTEKGKDVELRCDPISGHTALYWYRQSLGQGLEFLIYFQGNSAPDKSGLPSDRFSAERTGGSVSTLTIQRTQQEDSAVYLCASSLGLNEQYFGPGTRLTVT.

This clonotype was seen once. This rearrangement joins TRBV7-2 to TRBJ1-1; 10 nucleotides align to TRBD1. Per the germline V gene, CDR1 is SGHTA and CDR2 is FQGNSA. After removal of 4 bases from V and 5 bases from J, the junction contained 7 bases not matched to a gene. The CDR3 sequence is 15 residues long. The CDR3 sequence is CASSSVPGQGTEAFF. The CDR3 DNA reads TGTGCCAGCAGCTCAGTCCCGGGACAGGGGACTGAAGCTTTCTTT.

This clonotype has more than one count but fewer than ten. The rearrangement links TRBV2 to TRBJ2-7; D unresolved. Germline V gene data show CDR1 as SNHLY and CDR2 as FYNNEI. Trimming cost V 8 bases and J 3 bases, with 5 bases left between them. The CDR3 length is 10 residues. This chain's CDR3 is CASEFYEQYF. Here the CDR3 DNA reads TGTGCCAGCGAATTCTACGAGCAGTACTTC.

The chain couples TRBV5-1 to TRBJ2-1, with no clear D. This CDR3 is 16 amino acids long. The germline V gene encodes CDR1 SGHRS and CDR2 YFSETQ. V lost 1 base to trimming and J lost 0 bases, with 11 bases between them. The CDR3 sequence is CASSLRLESSYNEQFF. Written as DNA, the CDR3 is TGCGCCAGCAGCTTGCGGCTCGAGAGCTCCTACAATGAGCAGTTCTTC.

The chain recombines TRBV11-1 with TRBJ1-4; 7 positions agree with TRBD1. The ends lost 2 bases at V and 8 bases at J; junction bases unmatched: 11. Germline V gene data show CDR1 as SGHAT and CDR2 as FQDESV (reference sequence). This CDR3 has 16 amino acids. The CDR3 nucleotides read TGTGCCAGCAGCTTAAAGGACGGGACAGTAAAGGAAAAACTGTTTTTT. Amino acids: CASSLKDGTVKEKLFF.

V usage is TRBV28 and J usage is TRBJ2-7; 7 nucleotides align to TRBD1. This CDR3 is 14 amino acids long. J gave up 8 bases and V 6 bases, and 13 bases lay outside the gene matches. The germline gives CDR1 MDHEN, CDR2 SYDVKM. CDR3 sequence reads: CASRSRQGRVQQYF. CDR3 DNA: TGTGCCAGCAGATCTAGACAGGGAAGGGTCCAGCAGTACTTC.

The chain couples TRBV2 to TRBJ2-7, with 9 nucleotides matching TRBD2. V trimming: 7 bases; J trimming: 1 base; junction bases outside the gene matches: 11. In germline, CDR1 is SNHLY, CDR2 FYNNEI. The CDR3 spans 16 residues. CDR3 in DNA: TGTGCCAGCACTCCCGCGGGTCTAGCGGGGTCCTACGAGCAGTACTTC. Its protein product is CASTPAGLAGSYEQYF.

In its sample, this clonotype was seen a few times. This chain connects TRBV14 to TRBJ2-7; D might be TRBD2 (6 bases). The germline V and J ends were trimmed by 6 bases and 0 bases, with 12 bases remaining between them. Germline lookup yields CDR1 SGHDN and CDR2 FVKESK. The CDR3 is made up of 14 amino acids. The CDR3 DNA is TGTGCCAGCAGGAAGGCGGGGTCCTCCTACGAGCAGTACTTC. It encodes CASRKAGSSYEQYF.

The rearrangement uses TRBV20-1 and TRBJ2-1; D uncertain. CDR3 length: 13 amino acids. Trimming shortened V by 4 bases and J by 9 bases, and 16 bases separated the two germline ends. The germline gives CDR1 DFQATT, CDR2 SNEGSKA (reference sequence). The CDR3 coding sequence is TGCAGTGCTACGAGGACGGGTACCCCTGAGCAGTTCTTC. It codes for CSATRTGTPEQFF.

The gene calls are TRBV2 and TRBJ2-7; no clear D gene. The J call may be mistaken, given a closer DNA end match to TRBJ2-5. The CDR3 contains 10 residues. Germline-derived CDR1 and CDR2 are SNHLY and FYNNEI. Here the CDR3 reads CASKRQTQYF. In DNA, the CDR3 is TGTGCCAGCAAGAGGCAGACCCAGTACTTC.

This clonotype came up a few times. The rearrangement uses TRBV7-2 and TRBJ2-5; TRBD2 aligns across 9 bases. Unmatched junction bases numbered 7, after V lost 5 bases and J lost 0 bases. CDR3 length: 16 amino acids. The germline gives CDR1 SGHTA, CDR2 FQGNSA. The CDR3: CASSTSSGAYQETQYF. The CDR3 region has the DNA TGTGCCAGCAGCACCTCTAGCGGGGCGTACCAAGAGACCCAGTACTTC.

This clonotype was seen repeatedly, ten times or more. This chain joins TRBV7-2 and TRBJ2-7, with 7 bases fitting TRBD2. After removal of 2 bases from V and 4 bases from J, the junction contained 2 bases not matched to a gene. The CDR3 consists of 13 residues. Germline V CDR1 and CDR2: SGHTA, FQGNSA. CDR3 DNA sequence: TGTGCCAGCAGCTTACTCGGGGGGTACGAGCAGTACTTC. It is translated as CASSLLGGYEQYF.

The rearrangement links TRBV20-1 to TRBJ2-3; D is unclear. Germline V gene lookup returns CDR1 DFQATT and CDR2 SNEGSKA (reference sequence). This CDR3 has 12 residues. V shed 0 bases and J shed 5 bases, with 6 bases lying between them. CDR3 DNA: TGCAGTGCTAGAGATAAGGGAGATACGCAGTATTTT. Protein product: CSARDKGDTQYF.

This clonotype was seen more than once but under ten times. The chain uses TRBV7-9 and TRBJ2-7, with 7 bases fitting TRBD1. Germline lookup yields CDR1 SEHNR and CDR2 FQNEAQ (reference sequence). V gave up 4 bases and J gave up 2 bases; unmatched junction bases: 14. The CDR3 runs to 17 residues. In DNA form, the CDR3 reads TGTGCCAGCAGCTACACTACAGGGGAAGGGGACCCCTACGAGCAGTACTTC. Translated: CASSYTTGEGDPYEQYF.

The V and J genes are TRBV7-9 and TRBJ1-2; 7 bases are shared with TRBD1. The V gene end was trimmed by 1 base and the J gene end by 0 bases; junction bases not matched to a gene: 5. This CDR3 spans 16 amino acids. CDR1 is SEHNR and CDR2 is FQNEAQ in the germline V gene (reference sequence). In DNA, the CDR3 is TGTGCCAGCAGCTTAGAGGGGACAGATCCTAACTATGGCTACACCTTC. Encoded protein: CASSLEGTDPNYGYTF.

The V call is TRBV9, the J call TRBJ2-5; D remains unclear. Gene TRBJ2-7 matches the end of the DNA better, so the J call may be wrong. This CDR3 is built from 13 residues. Germline V gene sequence: CDR1 SGDLS, CDR2 YYNGEE. CDR3 in DNA: TGTGCCAGCAGCCGGGCCACAACCAACGAGCAGTACTTC. Translating gives CASSRATTNEQYF.

This chain links TRBV15 with TRBJ2-5; D tentatively fits TRBD1 or TRBD2 (5 bases each). Per the germline V gene, CDR1 is LNHNV and CDR2 is YYDKDF (reference sequence). This CDR3 has 14 amino acids. The V end was cut by 6 bases, the J end by 5 bases, with 16 bases between. The CDR3 spells CATSIGQGRETQYF. For the CDR3, the DNA is TGTGCCACCAGTATCGGGCAGGGACGGGAGACCCAGTACTTC.

Many counts were recorded for this clonotype. The V and J genes are TRBV5-5 and TRBJ2-6; no definite D call. The ends were cut back, 0 bases at V and 0 bases at J, with 13 bases in the middle. The CDR3 loop spans 18 amino acids. The germline CDR1 and CDR2 sequences are SGHKS and YYEKEE (reference sequence). The DNA for the CDR3 is TGTGCCAGCAGCTTGGTTCCGGAATGGGCCTCTGGGGCCAACGTCCTGACTTTC. This sequence encodes CASSLVPEWASGANVLTF.

This clonotype was picked up a small number of times. This sequence joins TRBV12-3 or TRBV12-4 and TRBJ2-5; 11 bases are shared with TRBD2. With 6 bases clipped from V and 9 bases from J, the junction kept 6 bases outside the gene matches. The CDR3 has 13 amino acids. The CDR3 is CASSYDSGRAQYF. The CDR3 coding sequence is TGTGCCAGCAGCTACGATAGCGGGAGGGCCCAGTACTTC.